Following are 10 T cell receptor beta chains from one sample sequenced in a study of cytomegalovirus exposure and HLA in healthy donors. It was with 60 Vbeta and 13 Jbeta primers that the PCR ran. Assay: immunoSEQ multiplex PCR; the TCRdb copy retains only in-frame clones and omits some. The sample shows approximately 190,000 clones, roughly 80% of them seen only once. The sample taken for sequencing was PBMCs. Receptors were obtained from a woman between 18 and 30 years old in good health and CMV-seronegative.

The chain recombines TRBV5-1 with TRBJ2-1, with 7 nucleotides matching TRBD2. The V segment lost 0 bases and the J segment 5 bases; nucleotides outside the gene matches: 5. CDR1 is SGHRS, CDR2 YFSETQ, per germline. CDR3 length equals 15 residues. The DNA for the CDR3 is TGCGCCAGCAGCTTGGTCGCGGGGGTAGACAATGAGCAGTTCTTC. Its translation: CASSLVAGVDNEQFF.

The CDR3 DNA follows: TGCGCCAGCAGCCAAGCCCACGGGACTAGCACCCATGAGCAGTTCTTC. This codes for CASSQAHGTSTHEQFF. The chain recombines TRBV4-1 with TRBJ2-1; TRBD2 aligns across 9 bases. Trimming cost V 1 base and J 8 bases; bases outside gene matches: 9. Per the germline V gene, CDR1 is MGHRA and CDR2 is YSYEKL. The CDR3 is made up of 16 amino acids.

This clone occurred a few times. V usage is TRBV6-1 and J usage is TRBJ2-3; D perhaps matches TRBD2 (6 bases). This CDR3 is built from 17 residues. V was pared by 2 bases and J by 2 bases, with 17 bases between. Germline values: CDR1 MNHNS, CDR2 SASEGT. The CDR3 is CASSEMSSRDNTDTQYF. CDR3 DNA: TGTGCCAGCAGTGAAATGTCTTCGCGGGATAACACAGATACGCAGTATTTT.

The chain has TRBV2 and TRBJ2-1, with a possible D match to TRBD2 (6 bases). V lost 8 bases to trimming and J lost 7 bases, with 15 bases between them. Germline values: CDR1 SNHLY, CDR2 FYNNEI. This CDR3 is built from 13 residues. The CDR3 coding sequence is TGTGCCAGCCGGGGGTCAGGGTTGAATGAGCAGTTCTTC. The encoded protein is CASRGSGLNEQFF.

A few counts support this clone. The chain links TRBV2 to TRBJ2-3; 8 positions match TRBD1. The V gene end was trimmed by 6 bases and the J gene end by 4 bases; junction bases not matched to a gene: 15. CDR3 length equals 17 residues. From germline, CDR1 is SNHLY and CDR2 FYNNEI. The CDR3 reads CASSANPGQEGADTQYF. In DNA, the CDR3 is TGTGCCAGCAGCGCTAACCCGGGACAGGAGGGCGCAGATACGCAGTATTTT.

This chain uses TRBV7-9 with TRBJ2-7; D unresolved. The ends were cut back, 10 bases at V and 2 bases at J, with 15 bases in the middle. Germline CDR1 and CDR2: SEHNR and FQNEAQ (reference sequence). The CDR3 is 13 residues long. This CDR3 reads CATLRLVTYEQYF. CDR3 DNA sequence: TGTGCCACCCTGAGGCTGGTAACCTACGAGCAGTACTTC.

The rearrangement joins TRBV5-1 to TRBJ2-7; a weak D match, TRBD2 (6 bases). The length of the CDR3 is 14 residues. Germline assignment: CDR1 SGHRS and CDR2 YFSETQ. Deletions cut 4 bases from V and 0 bases from J, with 11 bases between. The CDR3 DNA follows: TGCGCCAGCAGCCGGGACTCAAGCTCCTACGAGCAGTACTTC. It codes for CASSRDSSSYEQYF.

The chain recombines TRBV19 with TRBJ2-7, with D maybe TRBD2 (5 bases). The ends were cut back, 3 bases at V and 5 bases at J, with 14 bases in the middle. Germline lookup yields CDR1 LNHDA and CDR2 SQIVND (reference sequence). CDR3 length: 14 residues. For the CDR3, the DNA is TGTGCCAGTAGTATCGGGGTTGATGGTAACGAGCAGTACTTC. Its protein is CASSIGVDGNEQYF.

This clone was found a few times. CDR3 bases: TGTGCCAGCACATCGGAGGTCAGTGAGCAGTTCTTC. Its protein is CASTSEVSEQFF. The V gene is TRBV7-9, the J gene TRBJ2-1, with D possibly TRBD2 on 5 matching bases. Germline CDR1 reads SEHNR; CDR2 reads FQNEAQ (reference sequence). This CDR3 contains 12 residues. Trimming removed 7 bases from V and 9 bases from J, with 13 bases in between.

J is TRBJ2-5 and V is TRBV5-4; D call uncertain. Per germline, CDR1 SGHNT and CDR2 YYREEE (reference sequence). The CDR3 length is 15 residues. V lost 2 bases and J lost 2, with 13 bases in between. The CDR3 region is CASSFPGQAQETQYF. The CDR3 DNA sequence: TGTGCCAGCAGCTTCCCTGGGCAGGCTCAAGAGACCCAGTACTTC.